Presented here are 26 T cell receptor beta chains from one specimen sequenced in a study of T-cell memory formation after mild COVID-19 (dated by TCRdb to the early 2020s). The library relied on 5' RACE. Data came from an Illumina NovaSeq 6000. TCRdb handled the public reads itself, with Q25 trimming in fastp and clone calling in MiXCR, and kept productive beta chains. Merged by CDR3 protein, the rows form single entries marked with the most common genes and DNA. The sample has 550,000 to 700,000 distinct CDR3 sequences on record, about a sixth of them singletons. The ten largest make up 12% of the sample. The sequenced sample was PBMCs or a T cell subset sorted from them (not recorded which). The receptors stem from an adult woman who had mild COVID-19 (a few samples of this study predate the infection). The sample titles of this study are shuffled in the database, so cell type and time point are left out; the donor was told from shared clones.

The chain has TRBV29-1 and TRBJ1-1; D might be TRBD1 (5 bases). V lost 1 base and J lost 7, with 13 bases in between. Germline-derived CDR1 and CDR2 are SQVTM and ANQGSEA. The CDR3 is made up of 13 amino acids. CDR3 nucleotides: TGCAGCGTTGAAGTAAGGGGACGGCTTGAAGCTTTCTTT. This sequence encodes CSVEVRGRLEAFF.

This clonotype was detected a few times. This sequence joins TRBV15 and TRBJ2-5; perhaps TRBD2 as D (5 bases). The length of the CDR3 is 16 residues. The V gene's germline CDR1 is LNHNV and CDR2 YYDKDF (reference sequence). V lost 4 bases to trimming and J lost 5 bases, with 20 bases between them. CDR3: CATSTNRAVSGETQYF. The CDR3 DNA sequence: TGTGCCACCAGCACCAACCGGGCCGTAAGCGGCGAGACCCAGTACTTC.

This chain links TRBV9 with TRBJ2-3, with D tentatively TRBD2 (5 bases). V lost 0 bases and J 3 bases, leaving 11 bases between the germline ends. The germline CDR1 and CDR2 sequences are SGDLS and YYNGEE. The CDR3 sequence is 15 residues long. The CDR3 loop is CASSVEVPGTDTQYF. The CDR3 DNA follows: TGTGCCAGCAGCGTAGAAGTCCCGGGGACAGATACGCAGTATTTT.

In its sample, this clonotype was seen a few times. The chain recombines TRBV5-1 with TRBJ2-3, with 10 bases fitting TRBD1. The CDR3 sequence is 17 residues long. Unmatched junction bases numbered 15, after V lost 3 bases and J lost 8 bases. CDR1 and CDR2 from the germline V gene are SGHRS and YFSETQ. CDR3 bases: TGCGCCAGCAGCTGGACTAGCCCGGGACAGGGGATTGGTACGCAGTATTTT. It yields the protein CASSWTSPGQGIGTQYF.

This clonotype came up many times. The chain carries TRBV24-1 and TRBJ2-1, with D perhaps TRBD2 (5 bases). Germline V lookup: CDR1 KGHDR, CDR2 SFDVKD. The CDR3 sequence is 13 residues long. V was shortened by 9 bases and J by 3 bases, with 11 bases between the two germline ends. In DNA, the CDR3 is TGTGCCACCGGGAGTAGCGACTACAATGAGCAGTTCTTC. Translated: CATGSSDYNEQFF.

The chain couples TRBV29-1 to TRBJ2-1; TRBD1 matches at 9 bases. The germline V gene encodes CDR1 SQVTM and CDR2 ANQGSEA. Unmatched junction bases numbered 8, after V lost 3 bases and J lost 2 bases. The CDR3 has 16 residues. The CDR3 nucleotides are TGCAGCGTTGATTCTAACTGGGACAGGGCCTACAATGAGCAGTTCTTC. Its protein product is CSVDSNWDRAYNEQFF.

The sample holds a few counts of this clonotype. The rearrangement uses TRBV27 and TRBJ1-1; tentatively, D is TRBD1 (6 bases). Germline CDR1 and CDR2: MNHEY and SMNVEV (reference sequence). Trimming left V 10 bases short and J 0 bases short, with 18 bases between. The CDR3 is made up of 15 amino acids. CDR3 nucleotides: TGTGCCACGATGGAATTGGACAGCATGAACACTGAAGCTTTCTTT. Its protein product is CATMELDSMNTEAFF.

V is TRBV14 and J is TRBJ2-3; 11 bases map to TRBD2. The J segment lost 4 bases and the V segment lost 1 base, leaving 4 bases of the junction unmatched. Per the germline V gene, CDR1 is SGHDN and CDR2 is FVKESK. The CDR3 has 16 amino acids. The CDR3 bases are TGTGCCAGCAGCCAAGGATATAGCGGGGGGGCAGATACGCAGTATTTT. Translated, it gives CASSQGYSGGADTQYF.

J is TRBJ2-7 and V is TRBV20-1; TRBD2 matches 7 bases. J gave up 2 bases and V 3 bases, and 7 bases lay outside the gene matches. This CDR3 region has 14 residues. Germline-derived CDR1 and CDR2 are DFQATT and SNEGSKA (reference sequence). CDR3 sequence: CSASWAGATYEQYF. The DNA for the CDR3 is TGCAGTGCTAGCTGGGCGGGAGCCACCTACGAGCAGTACTTC.

There are many counts of this clonotype. This rearrangement joins TRBV14 to TRBJ1-2; D unresolved. Trimming removed 4 bases at V and 8 bases at J, with 11 bases between. CDR1 is SGHDN and CDR2 is FVKESK in the germline V gene. The CDR3 has 12 amino acids. Here the CDR3 reads CASSPWGGGYTF. The CDR3, as DNA: TGTGCCAGCAGCCCCTGGGGTGGCGGCTACACCTTC.

The chain is built from TRBV5-1 and TRBJ1-1; TRBD1 might be the D (5 bases). The germline V and J ends were trimmed by 4 bases and 3 bases, with 13 bases remaining between them. CDR3 length: 14 residues. The germline CDR1 and CDR2 sequences are SGHRS and YFSETQ. CDR3 nucleotide sequence: TGCGCCAGCAGCATCACTGGGGGGGACACTGAAGCTTTCTTT. Translated, it gives CASSITGGDTEAFF.

A note on this clonotype: This may stem from a read error, because a much larger clone lies one nucleotide away. The chain uses TRBV7-2 and TRBJ1-2; possible D gene TRBD1, 5 bases. Germline-derived CDR1 and CDR2 are SGHTA and FQGNSA. The CDR3 is 14 residues long. CDR3 protein: CGSSLDPQQGGYTF. The CDR3, as DNA: TGTGGCAGCAGCTTAGACCCCCAGCAGGGCGGCTACACCTTC.

The rearrangement links TRBV12-3 or TRBV12-4 to TRBJ2-7, with D tentatively TRBD2 (6 bases). The CDR3 runs to 15 residues. V lost 5 bases to trimming and J lost 1 base, with 15 bases between them. CDR3 sequence (DNA): TGTGCCAGCAGTGGGATCGTCCGGGGGTCCTACGAGCAGTACTTC. Amino acids: CASSGIVRGSYEQYF.

With respect to this clonotype: A clone one base away is much larger, so this may be a read error. The chain is built from TRBV6-2 or TRBV6-3 and TRBJ2-5; D unresolved. Trimming stripped 5 bases from V and 5 bases from J, with 6 bases between. Germline CDR1 reads MNHEY; CDR2 reads SVGEGT. The CDR3 is made up of 11 amino acids. Here the CDR3 DNA reads TGTGCCAGCAGTGACATGGAGACCCAGTACTTC. It specifies CASSDMETQYF.

This clonotype has just a few counts. V is TRBV11-3 and J is TRBJ1-1; no clear D. V dropped 3 bases and J dropped 5 bases, with 10 bases sitting between them. The CDR3 extends over 13 amino acids. The germline CDR1 and CDR2 sequences are SGHNT and YENEEA. The CDR3 is CASSFDGQTEAFF. The CDR3 region has the DNA TGTGCCAGCAGCTTCGACGGTCAGACTGAAGCTTTCTTT.

This clonotype has only a few counts. This chain connects TRBV7-8 to TRBJ2-1; TRBD1 or TRBD2 may be the D gene (5 bases each). Germline values: CDR1 SGHVS, CDR2 FQNEAQ. Trimming pared 0 bases from V and 0 bases from J, leaving 15 bases between. CDR3 length: 18 amino acids. The CDR3 DNA is TGTGCCAGCAGCTTAGCTAAGCCAAAGGGGAGCTCCTACAATGAGCAGTTCTTC. Its protein product is CASSLAKPKGSSYNEQFF.

This chain links TRBV12-3 or TRBV12-4 with TRBJ1-3; no clear D gene. The CDR3 contains 13 residues. Trimming shortened V by 8 bases and J by 0 bases, and 8 bases separated the two germline ends. The DNA for the CDR3 is TGTGCCAGCGGTAGAAACTCTGGAAACACCATATATTTT. Its protein is CASGRNSGNTIYF.

Written as DNA, the CDR3 is TGCAGCGTATCCCCCGGTAGCGGGGAGCTGTTTTTT. It yields the protein CSVSPGSGELFF. The chain carries TRBV29-1 and TRBJ2-2; unclear D gene. The CDR3 loop spans 12 amino acids. Between the trimmed V and J ends, which lost 6 bases and 7 bases, there was a span of 12 bases. Germline CDR1 and CDR2: SQVTM and ANQGSEA.

This sequence joins TRBV3-1 and TRBJ2-1, with 12 bases that match TRBD2. J lost 9 bases, V lost 0 bases, and 6 bases had no gene match. Germline assignment: CDR1 LGHDT and CDR2 YNNKEL (reference sequence). The CDR3 spans 16 residues. CDR3: CASSQDSASGGVEQFF. CDR3 coding DNA: TGTGCCAGCAGCCAAGATTCGGCTAGCGGGGGGGTTGAGCAGTTCTTC.

This clonotype showed up many times. The chain uses TRBV7-3 and TRBJ1-1; D is ambiguous. CDR1 and CDR2 from the germline V gene are SGHTA and FQGTGA. V was pared by 5 bases and J by 2 bases, with 15 bases between. This CDR3 spans 15 amino acids. The CDR3 DNA is TGTGCCAGCAGCCCTACTATGACTCTCAACACTGAAGCTTTCTTT. Translation: CASSPTMTLNTEAFF.

This clonotype has only a few counts. V is TRBV18 and J is TRBJ2-7, with 8 positions matching TRBD1. The ends lost 0 bases at V and 1 base at J; junction bases unmatched: 2. Germline V CDR1 and CDR2: KGHSH, LQKENI. The CDR3 is made up of 15 amino acids. The CDR3 here is CASSPPGQDSYEQYF. CDR3 DNA sequence: TGTGCCAGCTCACCACCGGGACAGGATTCCTACGAGCAGTACTTC.

Only a few counts were recorded for this clonotype. The chain uses TRBV5-1 and TRBJ1-2; the D is unclear. Deletions cut 5 bases from V and 6 bases from J, with 20 bases between. CDR3 length: 15 residues. Germline assignment: CDR1 SGHRS and CDR2 YFSETQ. The CDR3: CASSGREIPGDGYTF. The CDR3 DNA sequence: TGCGCCAGCAGTGGTCGTGAGATCCCAGGTGATGGCTACACCTTC.

The CDR3, as DNA: TGTGCCAGCAGCTTGTCCGTCCATCTGGGAAGCTCCTACAATGAGCAGTTCTTC. This sequence encodes CASSLSVHLGSSYNEQFF. This chain connects TRBV5-6 to TRBJ2-1; no clear D. Germline lookup yields CDR1 SGHDT and CDR2 YYEEEE. Trimming removed 1 base from V and 0 bases from J, with 17 bases in between. The CDR3 extends over 18 amino acids.

At least ten counts were recorded for this clonotype. The chain links TRBV20-1 to TRBJ2-7; a weak D match, TRBD2 (6 bases). This CDR3 comprises 13 residues. The germline CDR1 and CDR2 sequences are DFQATT and SNEGSKA (reference sequence). Deletions cut 5 bases from V and 3 bases from J, with 14 bases between. In DNA form, the CDR3 reads TGCAGTGCTGAACCGGACTACTTCTACGAGCAGTACTTC. Protein: CSAEPDYFYEQYF.

There are a few counts of this clonotype. The rearrangement links TRBV4-3 to TRBJ2-2; D tentatively reads TRBD1 or TRBD2 (6 bases each). The CDR3 runs to 15 residues. Trimming left V 6 bases short and J 5 bases short, with 16 bases between. The germline V gene has CDR1 LGHNA and CDR2 YSLEER. The CDR3 reads CASSYRVAGTGELFF. In DNA, the CDR3 is TGCGCCAGCAGTTACAGGGTGGCGGGGACCGGGGAGCTGTTTTTT.

This chain links TRBV19 with TRBJ2-6; TRBD1 matches at 7 bases. This CDR3 contains 16 residues. Trimming cost V 8 bases and J 1 base; bases outside gene matches: 8. Per germline, CDR1 LNHDA and CDR2 SQIVND (reference sequence). The CDR3 here is CASSGGHLSGANVLTF. In nucleotides, the CDR3 is TGTGCCAGTTCAGGGGGACACCTTTCTGGGGCCAACGTCCTGACTTTC.